The 10 T cell receptor beta chains given below trace back to one sample, sequenced in a study of T cells in Graves' hyperthyroidism and ophthalmopathy. Amplified TCR beta CDR3 regions came from RNA transcripts. During a first-round RT-PCR of the TCR CDR3, the HTBI primer set was used. TCRdb ran MiXCR on the multiplex PCR reads and lists one entry per CDR3 protein. The table lists about 550,000 distinct CDR3 sequences, 20% of them singletons. Sequenced material: blood. The receptors originated from a man aged 18 to 30 with Graves' hyperthyroidism.

The sample holds a few counts of this clonotype. The chain is built from TRBV19 and TRBJ1-2; D unresolved. The V end was cut by 7 bases, the J end by 1 base, with 16 bases between. Germline CDR1 is LNHDA and CDR2 is SQIVND (reference sequence). The CDR3 contains 15 residues. The CDR3 loop reads CASTTNLGNNYGYTF. As DNA, the CDR3 is TGTGCCAGTACCACCAACCTGGGCAATAACTATGGCTACACCTTC.

This clonotype occurred many times. The V gene is TRBV28, the J gene TRBJ1-1; D not certain. CDR3 length: 16 amino acids. Germline V lookup: CDR1 MDHEN, CDR2 SYDVKM. With 2 bases removed from V and 4 bases from J, the gap between germline ends came to 17 bases. CDR3 amino acids: CASSLAAAQRTTEAFF. The CDR3 DNA reads TGTGCCAGCAGTTTAGCAGCGGCCCAGCGGACCACTGAAGCTTTCTTT.

This clonotype appeared many times. The junction shows a germline mismatch at one end, possibly a read error. This chain connects TRBV7-8 to TRBJ1-2; TRBD1 agrees at 7 bases. Germline lookup yields CDR1 SGHVS and CDR2 FQNEAQ. The CDR3 is made up of 15 amino acids. Here the CDR3 reads CASTLLRTGLVGYTF. CDR3 bases: TGTGCCAGCACCTTACTCCGGACAGGCCTTGTTGGCTACACCTTC.

This clonotype has at least ten counts. This sequence joins TRBV12-3 or TRBV12-4 and TRBJ2-7; 8 bases line up with TRBD1. With 1 base clipped from V and 6 bases from J, the junction kept 2 bases outside the gene matches. CDR3 length: 13 amino acids. The chain's CDR3 is CASSLGQGTEQYF. The CDR3 nucleotides are TGTGCCAGCAGTTTAGGACAGGGGACCGAGCAGTACTTC.

This chain connects TRBV4-1 to TRBJ1-3; D is uncertain. CDR3 length: 14 amino acids. Trimming took off 0 bases at V and 3 bases at J, with 6 bases between the two ends. Per germline, CDR1 MGHRA and CDR2 YSYEKL. DNA for the CDR3: TGCGCCAGCAGCCAAGACGACTTTGGAAACACCATATATTTT. Residues: CASSQDDFGNTIYF.

This clonotype was observed at least ten times. The gene calls are TRBV11-1 and TRBJ2-5, with a tentative D call TRBD2 (6 bases). Trimming left V 2 bases short and J 3 bases short, with 10 bases between. This CDR3 spans 14 amino acids. The V gene's germline CDR1 is SGHAT and CDR2 FQDESV (reference sequence). In nucleotides, the CDR3 is TGTGCCAGCAGCTTAATCCCGGGGGAAGAGACCCAGTACTTC. Translating it yields CASSLIPGEETQYF.

This clonotype was detected ten times or more. The chain uses TRBV7-9 and TRBJ1-2, with unresolved D. Germline V gene data show CDR1 as SEHNR and CDR2 as FQNEAQ (reference sequence). The CDR3 is made up of 12 amino acids. V lost 8 bases and J 4 bases, leaving 11 bases between the germline ends. In DNA form, the CDR3 reads TGTGCCAGCTTCGGCAATGTCTATGGCTACACCTTC. Translating gives CASFGNVYGYTF.

With regard to this clonotype: Just one base apart from a much larger clone, this may be a read error. The gene calls are TRBV20-1 and TRBJ2-5; D is unclear. Germline values: CDR1 DFQATT, CDR2 SNEGSKA (reference sequence). The CDR3 spans 13 residues. The CDR3 DNA follows: TGCAGTGGCTTCGGGCAGGAGCAAGAGACCCAGGACTTC. Translation gives CSGFGQEQETQDF.

A single count supports this clonotype. This sequence joins TRBV6-2 or TRBV6-3 and TRBJ2-7, with D perhaps given as TRBD1 or TRBD2 (5 bases each). The CDR3 covers 17 residues. V gave up 2 bases and J gave up 1 base, with 18 bases separating them. Germline CDR1 and CDR2: MNHEY and SVGEGT. Here the CDR3 reads CASSYRVRDGISYEQYF. DNA of the CDR3: TGTGCCAGCAGTTACCGGGTCCGGGACGGAATTTCCTACGAGCAGTACTTC.

This clonotype was detected many times. V and J are TRBV6-1 and TRBJ2-2, with no clear D. The CDR3 is 14 amino acids. Per the germline V gene, CDR1 is MNHNS and CDR2 is SASEGT. Trimming removed 6 bases from V and 3 bases from J, with 11 bases in between. The CDR3 spells CASRDGPDTGELFF. CDR3 nucleotide sequence: TGTGCCAGCAGGGACGGTCCGGACACCGGGGAGCTGTTTTTT.